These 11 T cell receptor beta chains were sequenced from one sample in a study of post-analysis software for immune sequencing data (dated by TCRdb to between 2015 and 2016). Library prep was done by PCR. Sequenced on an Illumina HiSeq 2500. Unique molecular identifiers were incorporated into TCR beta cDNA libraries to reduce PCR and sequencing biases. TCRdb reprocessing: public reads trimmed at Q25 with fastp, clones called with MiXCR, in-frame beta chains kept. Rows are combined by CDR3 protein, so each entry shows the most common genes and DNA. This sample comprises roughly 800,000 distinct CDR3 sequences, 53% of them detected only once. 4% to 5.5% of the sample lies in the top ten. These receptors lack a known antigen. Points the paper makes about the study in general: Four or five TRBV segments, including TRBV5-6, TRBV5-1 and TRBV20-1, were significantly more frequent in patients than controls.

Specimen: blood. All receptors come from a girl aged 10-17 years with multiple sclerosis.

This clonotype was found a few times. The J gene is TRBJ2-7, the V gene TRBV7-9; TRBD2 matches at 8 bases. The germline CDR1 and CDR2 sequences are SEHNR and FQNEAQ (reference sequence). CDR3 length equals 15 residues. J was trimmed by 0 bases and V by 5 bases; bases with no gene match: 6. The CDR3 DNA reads TGTGCCAGCAGCGAACTAGCGGCTTCCTCCTACGAGCAGTACTTC. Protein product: CASSELAASSYEQYF.

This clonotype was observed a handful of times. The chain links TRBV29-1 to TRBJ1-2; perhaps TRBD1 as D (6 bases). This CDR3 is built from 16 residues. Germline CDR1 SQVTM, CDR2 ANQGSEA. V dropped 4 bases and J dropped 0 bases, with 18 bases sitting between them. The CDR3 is CSVGGTGTPSNYGYTF. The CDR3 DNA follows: TGCAGCGTTGGTGGCACCGGGACACCTTCTAACTATGGCTACACCTTC. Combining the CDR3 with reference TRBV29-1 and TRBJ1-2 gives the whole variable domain SAVISQKPSRDICQRGTSLTIQCQVDSQVTMMFWYRQQPGQSLTLIATANQGSEATYESGFVIDKFPISRPNLTFSTLTVSNMSPEDSSIYLCSVGGTGTPSNYGYTFGSGTRLTVV.

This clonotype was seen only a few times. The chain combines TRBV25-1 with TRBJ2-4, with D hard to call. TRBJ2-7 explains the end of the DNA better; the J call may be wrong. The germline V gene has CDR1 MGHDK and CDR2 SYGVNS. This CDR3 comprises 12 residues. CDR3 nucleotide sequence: TGTGCCAGCAGTGAGCAAGTCTACGAGCAGTACTTC. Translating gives CASSEQVYEQYF.

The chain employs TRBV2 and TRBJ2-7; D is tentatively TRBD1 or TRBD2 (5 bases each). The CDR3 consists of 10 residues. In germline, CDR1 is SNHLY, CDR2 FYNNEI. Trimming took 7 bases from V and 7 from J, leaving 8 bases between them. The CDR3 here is CASKWGEQYF. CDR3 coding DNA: TGTGCCAGCAAATGGGGGGAGCAGTACTTC.

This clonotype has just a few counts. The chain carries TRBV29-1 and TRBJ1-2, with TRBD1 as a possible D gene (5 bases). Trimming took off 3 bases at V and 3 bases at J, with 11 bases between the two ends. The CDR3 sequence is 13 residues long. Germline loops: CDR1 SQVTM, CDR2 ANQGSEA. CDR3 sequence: CSVDREADYGYTF. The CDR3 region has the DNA TGCAGCGTTGACAGGGAGGCAGACTATGGCTACACCTTC.

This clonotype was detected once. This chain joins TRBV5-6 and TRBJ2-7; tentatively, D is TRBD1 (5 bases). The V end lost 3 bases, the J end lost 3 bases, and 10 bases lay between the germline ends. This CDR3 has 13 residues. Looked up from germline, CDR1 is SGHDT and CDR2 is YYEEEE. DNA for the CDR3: TGTGCCAGCAGCTATGACAGACTCTACGAGCAGTACTTC. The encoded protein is CASSYDRLYEQYF.

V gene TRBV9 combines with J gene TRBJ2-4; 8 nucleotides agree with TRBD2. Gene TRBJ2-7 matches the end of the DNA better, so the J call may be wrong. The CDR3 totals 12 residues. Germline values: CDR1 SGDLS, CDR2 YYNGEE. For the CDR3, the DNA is TGTGCCCGGGGGGGCCACACCTACGAGCAGTACTTC. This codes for CARGGHTYEQYF.

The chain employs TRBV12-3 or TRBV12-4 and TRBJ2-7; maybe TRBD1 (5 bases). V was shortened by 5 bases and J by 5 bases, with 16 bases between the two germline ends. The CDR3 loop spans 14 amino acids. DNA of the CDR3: TGTGCCAGCAGTCCCAGGGTTACCCACCACGAGCAGTACTTC. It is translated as CASSPRVTHHEQYF.

CDR3 nucleotide sequence: TGCGCCAGCAGCTTGCATGGGCGGGGAGAGACCCAGTACTTC. Residues: CASSLHGRGETQYF. The chain couples TRBV5-1 to TRBJ2-5, with a possible D match to TRBD2 (6 bases). Germline CDR1 SGHRS, CDR2 YFSETQ. Trimming stripped 1 base from V and 4 bases from J, with 11 bases between. The CDR3 is made up of 14 amino acids.

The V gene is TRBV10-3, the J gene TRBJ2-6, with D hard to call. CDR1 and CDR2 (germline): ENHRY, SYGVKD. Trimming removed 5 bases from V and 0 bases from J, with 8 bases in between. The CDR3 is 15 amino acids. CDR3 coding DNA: TGTGCCATCAGTAACACCGGCTCTGGGGCCAACGTCCTGACTTTC. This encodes CAISNTGSGANVLTF.

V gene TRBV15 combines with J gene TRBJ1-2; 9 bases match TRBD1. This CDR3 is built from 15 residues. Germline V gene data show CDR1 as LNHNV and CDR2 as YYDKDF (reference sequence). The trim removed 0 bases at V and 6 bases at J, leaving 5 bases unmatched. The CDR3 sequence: CATSREGYRGHGYTF. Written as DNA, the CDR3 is TGTGCCACCAGCAGAGAGGGTTACAGGGGGCATGGCTACACCTTC.